The clone carrying this T cell receptor beta chain was picked up many times. The library was built from about 400 ng RNA with molecular barcoded adaptors for alpha/delta and beta/gamma chains. TCRdb processed the reads anew with MiXCR; each CDR3 protein has one entry. In the table there are about 57,000 distinct CDR3 sequences, 20% of which are singletons. This record belongs to a study of read filtering for tumor transcriptome and immune sequencing. This TCR was recovered from a donor at least 40 years old with multiple myeloma. The specimen was a population of CD138-negative cells sorted from bone marrow.

Here the CDR3 DNA reads TGTGCCAGCAGTTTTGCTCTAGTGGAGCAGTACTTC. Its translation is CASSFALVEQYF. The V gene is TRBV12-3 or TRBV12-4, the J gene TRBJ2-7; D unclear. Trimming removed 3 bases at V and 7 bases at J, with 10 bases between. CDR3 length: 12 amino acids.